This TCR beta chain comes out of a study of T-cell reconstitution after alpha-beta-depleted transplantation in children. The V and J ends lost 3 bases and 0 bases respectively, with 8 bases between them. Germline CDR1 is MDHEN and CDR2 is SYDVKM. The CDR3 totals 15 residues. This clonotype was detected a few times. Preparation of the TCRbeta library used unique molecular identifiers. TCRdb redid the calling of the PCR reads with MiXCR, one entry per CDR3 protein. The data show 350,000 to 450,000 distinct CDR3 sequences, 13% seen once. The V and J genes are TRBV28 and TRBJ2-2; D gene ambiguous. Sequencing was performed on PBMCs, taken from the stem cell graft. This receptor was obtained from a human donor who donated a stem cell graft to a child with Fanconi anemia. CDR3 region: CASSFLATNTGELFF. CDR3 DNA: TGTGCCAGCAGTTTCTTAGCAACGAACACCGGGGAGCTGTTTTTT. The variable domain in full, completed from reference TRBV28 and TRBJ2-2, reads DVKVTQSSRYLVKRTGEKVFLECVQDMDHENMFWYRQDPGLGLRLIYFSYDVKMKEKGDIPEGYSVSREKKERFSLILESASTNQTSMYLCASSFLATNTGELFFGEGSRLTVL.